This T cell receptor beta chain was captured by sequencing in a study of blood T cell repertoires in COVID-19. About the research overall: Samples of COVID-19 (acute and convalescent) were obtained from the United States, Italy and Spain.

How the authors handled the data: Amplification of reference gene primers was used by the study to estimate nucleated cell counts. The repertoire was sequenced with immunoSEQ multiplex PCR; TCRdb's copy has only in-frame clones and lacks some. V, J and clone size reflect that table, while D and trimming were determined from the DNA. The data show over 200,000 clones, approximately 80% seen once. This study enrolled people aged roughly 18 to 90 from about two dozen US geographic areas. The CDR3 length is 15 residues. V shed 2 bases and J 2 bases; nucleotides not matched to a gene: 2. Sequenced material: PBMCs or T cells enriched from blood (not recorded which). This receptor was taken from a man aged 55-75 years who had recovered from COVID-19. V gene TRBV23-1 combines with J gene TRBJ1-2, with TRBD1 matching 10 bases. TRBV23-1 is filed as an ORF, its function uncertain. The CDR3 bases are TGCGCCAGCAGTCAACCGGACAGGGGGAACTATGGCTACACCTTC. It codes for CASSQPDRGNYGYTF.